The T cell receptor beta chain under discussion was sequenced for a study of early T cells in non-severe SARS-CoV-2 infection. Overall study: Chains were not paired, and sequencing was done on bulk RNA from unsorted whole blood. General observations from the study: The matching step, a VDJdb search, favored anti-spike CD8 responses and missed private and CD4 specificities.

Individual cDNA molecules carried attached unique molecular identifiers. TCRdb re-called the 5' RACE reads through MiXCR, storing one row per CDR3 protein. The data contain about 77,000 distinct CDR3 sequences, roughly a sixth of them singletons. Germline assignment: CDR1 SGHNT and CDR2 YENEEA. The CDR3 has 14 amino acids. Trimming removed 2 bases from V and 7 bases from J, with 13 bases in between. With regard to this clonotype: Its antigen is not known.

The sample comprised whole blood. This sequence was found in an adult who was a healthcare worker with PCR-confirmed SARS-CoV-2 infection or an uninfected control (not recorded which). The rearrangement links TRBV11-3 to TRBJ2-3; possibly TRBD2 for D (6 bases). The CDR3 sequence: CASSLLSGVNTQYF. The CDR3 DNA follows: TGTGCCAGCAGCTTACTTTCGGGGGTAAATACGCAGTATTTT.